The next 14 T cell receptor beta chains were all read from a single sample in a study of blood T cells in healthy people across ages. Together with a sample-barcoded 5' primer, a J-beta primer mix was included in a second PCR lasting about 7 to 11 cycles. MiXCR, run by TCRdb on the 5' RACE reads, gives a single entry per CDR3 protein. The sample consists of more than 1.4 million distinct CDR3 sequences, 42% of them appearing once. Material: blood. These receptors all come from a woman younger than 30 in good health.

The CDR3 region is CASSIAAGGETQYF. The CDR3 DNA is TGTGCCAGCAGCATTGCTGCGGGGGGAGAGACCCAGTACTTC. The gene calls are TRBV6-4 and TRBJ2-4; 8 bases are a match to TRBD2. The J call may be incorrect, as the DNA end agrees better with TRBJ2-5. CDR3 size: 14 residues. Germline CDR1 MRHNA, CDR2 SNTAGT.

The table lists this clonotype with a few counts. The chain combines TRBV5-1 with TRBJ2-1, with unresolved D. CDR3 length equals 14 residues. Per the germline V gene, CDR1 is SGHRS and CDR2 is YFSETQ. The germline V and J ends were trimmed by 3 bases and 3 bases, with 10 bases remaining between them. CDR3 amino acids: CASSSDLYYNEQFF. The CDR3, as DNA: TGCGCCAGCAGCTCTGACTTATACTACAATGAGCAGTTCTTC.

The chain couples TRBV6-5 to TRBJ1-2, with D unresolved. Looked up from germline, CDR1 is MNHEY and CDR2 is SVGAGI. The CDR3 totals 16 residues. The ends were cut back, 0 bases at V and 0 bases at J, with 11 bases in the middle. CDR3 sequence (DNA): TGTGCCAGCAGTTACTCGCGGCAGAAAGCTAACTATGGCTACACCTTC. It is translated as CASSYSRQKANYGYTF.

This clonotype was observed at least ten times. The rearrangement uses TRBV6-5 and TRBJ2-2; maybe TRBD2 (5 bases). This CDR3 contains 14 residues. In germline, CDR1 is MNHEY, CDR2 SVGAGI. The V end lost 6 bases, the J end lost 2 bases, and 10 bases lay between the germline ends. The CDR3 coding sequence is TGTGCCAGCAGCCCCGGACTTAACACCGGGGAGCTGTTTTTT. It encodes CASSPGLNTGELFF.

The gene calls are TRBV30 and TRBJ1-5; D unresolved. The CDR3 spans 14 residues. CDR1 is GTSNPN, CDR2 SVGIG, per germline (reference sequence). Trimming removed 3 bases at V and 0 bases at J, with 9 bases between. Here the CDR3 reads CAWSAAYSNQPQHF. CDR3 nucleotide sequence: TGTGCCTGGAGCGCCGCATATAGCAATCAGCCCCAGCATTTT.

The chain has TRBV12-3 or TRBV12-4 and TRBJ2-5, with a weak D call TRBD2 (5 bases). TRBJ2-7 matches the DNA end more closely, so the J call is doubtful. This CDR3 spans 14 amino acids. The CDR3 sequence is CASSTRTSGDEQYF. CDR3 bases: TGTGCCAGCAGTACTCGGACCAGCGGCGACGAGCAGTACTTC.

This clonotype was observed a handful of times. The chain links TRBV29-1 to TRBJ2-1; 14 bases are shared with TRBD2. After removal of 3 bases from V and 5 bases from J, the junction contained 6 bases not matched to a gene. The CDR3 length is 16 residues. Germline lookup yields CDR1 SQVTM and CDR2 ANQGSEA. The CDR3 region is CSVEGTSGSLDNEQFF. In DNA form, the CDR3 reads TGCAGCGTTGAGGGGACTAGCGGGAGTCTAGACAATGAGCAGTTCTTC.

The chain carries TRBV20-1 and TRBJ2-7, with 7 bases lining up with TRBD2. The CDR3 is 13 residues long. V shed 4 bases, J shed 0 bases, and the junction held 3 bases outside the gene matches. CDR1 and CDR2 from the germline V gene are DFQATT and SNEGSKA (reference sequence). CDR3: CSAKGRDSYEQYF. The CDR3 region has the DNA TGCAGTGCTAAGGGGAGGGACTCCTACGAGCAGTACTTC.

The gene calls are TRBV12-3 or TRBV12-4 and TRBJ2-1; D not certain. The CDR3 runs 14 residues. V was shortened by 1 base and J by 2 bases, with 6 bases between the two germline ends. The CDR3 nucleotides read TGTGCCAGCAGTTTAGGGTGGGCCTACAATGAGCAGTTCTTC. Residues: CASSLGWAYNEQFF.

This clonotype was counted only a few times. The J gene is TRBJ2-1, the V gene TRBV20-1, with 11 bases matching TRBD2. V lost 0 bases and J lost 1; bases outside the gene matches: 2. The germline V gene encodes CDR1 DFQATT and CDR2 SNEGSKA (reference sequence). CDR3 length equals 16 residues. As DNA, the CDR3 is TGCAGTGCTAGAGATAGACTAGCGGGATCCTACAATGAGCAGTTCTTC. It is translated as CSARDRLAGSYNEQFF.

The chain recombines TRBV5-1 with TRBJ1-1; D possibly corresponds to TRBD1 (6 bases). This CDR3 has 15 residues. Germline CDR1 SGHRS, CDR2 YFSETQ. V lost 3 bases, J lost 1 base, and 13 bases lay in between. For the CDR3, the DNA is TGCGCCAGCAGCTGGACAGCCCAGGGGAACACTGAAGCTTTCTTT. Translation: CASSWTAQGNTEAFF. The whole variable domain, filled in from reference TRBV5-1 and TRBJ1-1, reads KAGVTQTPRYLIKTRGQQVTLSCSPISGHRSVSWYQQTPGQGLQFLFEYFSETQRNKGNFPGRFSGRQFSNSRSEMNVSTLELGDSALYLCASSWTAQGNTEAFFGQGTRLTVV.

This clonotype was seen a few times. This chain joins TRBV5-1 and TRBJ2-1, with 14 positions matching TRBD2. The CDR3 totals 16 residues. V trimming: 2 bases; J trimming: 7 bases; junction bases outside the gene matches: 5. Germline V gene sequence: CDR1 SGHRS, CDR2 YFSETQ. The CDR3 region is CASSFRLAGGLNEQFF. The CDR3 DNA reads as TGCGCCAGCAGCTTTCGACTAGCGGGAGGGCTAAATGAGCAGTTCTTC. Combining the CDR3 with reference TRBV5-1 and TRBJ2-1 gives the whole variable domain KAGVTQTPRYLIKTRGQQVTLSCSPISGHRSVSWYQQTPGQGLQFLFEYFSETQRNKGNFPGRFSGRQFSNSRSEMNVSTLELGDSALYLCASSFRLAGGLNEQFFGPGTRLTVL.

This sequence joins TRBV20-1 and TRBJ2-1, with D perhaps matching TRBD2 (7 bases). Germline assignment: CDR1 DFQATT and CDR2 SNEGSKA (reference sequence). Trimming left V 3 bases short and J 6 bases short, with 18 bases between. CDR3 size: 15 residues. CDR3 amino acids: CSARSVAGAGNEQFF. DNA for the CDR3: TGCAGTGCTAGGAGTGTGGCGGGGGCTGGCAATGAGCAGTTCTTC.

On this clonotype itself: A much larger clone differs from this one at a single base, so this may be a read error. CDR3 nucleotide sequence: TGTGCCAGCAGCTTCGGACAGTCCCAAGAGACCCGGTACTTC. Protein product: CASSFGQSQETRYF. The chain combines TRBV7-9 with TRBJ2-5; TRBD1 is a possible D gene (6 bases). This CDR3 has 14 amino acids. The germline V gene encodes CDR1 SEHNR and CDR2 FQNEAQ (reference sequence).